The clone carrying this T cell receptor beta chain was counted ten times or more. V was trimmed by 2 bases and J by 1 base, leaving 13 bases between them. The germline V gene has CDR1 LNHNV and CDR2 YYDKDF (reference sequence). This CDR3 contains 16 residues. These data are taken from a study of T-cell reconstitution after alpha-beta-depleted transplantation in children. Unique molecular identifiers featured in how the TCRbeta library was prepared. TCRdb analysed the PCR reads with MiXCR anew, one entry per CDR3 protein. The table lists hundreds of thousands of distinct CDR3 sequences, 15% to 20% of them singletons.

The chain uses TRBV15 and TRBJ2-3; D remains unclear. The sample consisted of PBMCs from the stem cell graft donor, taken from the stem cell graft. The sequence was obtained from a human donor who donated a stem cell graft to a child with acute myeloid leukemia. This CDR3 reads CATSRFYPSRTDTQYF. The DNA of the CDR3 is TGTGCCACCAGCAGATTCTATCCCTCCCGCACAGATACGCAGTATTTT.